Only one count was recorded for the clone carrying this TCR beta chain. The data originate from a study of blood T cell repertoires in COVID-19. The V and J ends lost 1 base and 8 bases respectively, with 11 bases between them. The CDR3 has 13 residues. Germline lookup yields CDR1 SGHTA and CDR2 FQGNSA. TCRdb keeps only in-frame clones here, not all; method: immunoSEQ multiplex PCR. The table records roughly 150,000 clones, around 80% of them present only once. Sequencing was carried out using peripheral blood. The receptor was isolated from a woman between 45 and 65 years old in a cohort sampled during active or convalescent COVID-19. The genes are TRBV7-2 and TRBJ1-2; D uncertain. The CDR3 nucleotides read TGTGCCAGCAGCTTAGGGAGGGTTGAAGGCTACACCTTC. Translated, it gives CASSLGRVEGYTF.